This T cell receptor beta chain comes out of a study of beta chain features in type 1 diabetes. Broader study findings: TCRB repertoires of naive, central memory and Treg cells appeared more similar among patients than among healthy donors. A definitive answer on HLA type influencing TCRB rearrangement was not reached here. The study found moderately but significantly shorter TCRB CDR3s in all four CD4+ subsets of Type 1 diabetes patients.

Sequencing targeted expressed TCRB transcripts, as all isolated RNA had been reverse transcribed. The assay was immunoSEQ multiplex PCR, and TCRdb's table has in-frame clones only and misses some. The sample records 500,000 to 850,000 clones, more than 13% being singletons. Of note for this clone: Its antigen is not known.

The CDR3 runs 13 residues. With 10 bases removed from V and 0 bases from J, the gap between germline ends came to 12 bases. Germline lookup yields CDR1 MNHEY and CDR2 SMNVEV (reference sequence). Averaging approximately 0.11 L, one heparinised blood draw came from each individual donor. Via the markers CD45RO/CCR7/CD25/CD127/CD95/CD27, stem cell-like memory, regulatory, central memory and naive CD4+ cells were sorted. V and J are TRBV27 and TRBJ1-2; possible D gene TRBD1, 6 bases. The sequenced sample consisted of naive CD4+ T cells from blood. This receptor was obtained from a man younger than 35 with type 1 diabetes. This CDR3 reads CATHREPNYGYTF. Written as DNA, the CDR3 is TGTGCCACTCACAGGGAACCTAACTATGGCTACACCTTC.